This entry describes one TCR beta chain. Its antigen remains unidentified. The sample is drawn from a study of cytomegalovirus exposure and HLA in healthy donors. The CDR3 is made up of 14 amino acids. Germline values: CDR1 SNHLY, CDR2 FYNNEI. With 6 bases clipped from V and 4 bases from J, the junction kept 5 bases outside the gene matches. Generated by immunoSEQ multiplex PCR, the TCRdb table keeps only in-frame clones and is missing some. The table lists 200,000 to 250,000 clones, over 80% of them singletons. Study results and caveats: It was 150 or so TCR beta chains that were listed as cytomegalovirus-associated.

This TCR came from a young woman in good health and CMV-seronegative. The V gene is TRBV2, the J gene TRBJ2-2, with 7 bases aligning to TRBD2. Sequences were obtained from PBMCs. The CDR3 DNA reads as TGTGCCAGCAGCGGGACTATCGGCACCGGGGAGCTGTTTTTT. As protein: CASSGTIGTGELFF. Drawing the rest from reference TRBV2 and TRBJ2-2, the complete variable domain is EPEVTQTPSHQVTQMGQEVILRCVPISNHLYFYWYRQILGQKVEFLVSFYNNEISEKSEIFDDQFSVERPDGSNFTLKIRSTKLEDSAMYFCASSGTIGTGELFFGEGSRLTVL.